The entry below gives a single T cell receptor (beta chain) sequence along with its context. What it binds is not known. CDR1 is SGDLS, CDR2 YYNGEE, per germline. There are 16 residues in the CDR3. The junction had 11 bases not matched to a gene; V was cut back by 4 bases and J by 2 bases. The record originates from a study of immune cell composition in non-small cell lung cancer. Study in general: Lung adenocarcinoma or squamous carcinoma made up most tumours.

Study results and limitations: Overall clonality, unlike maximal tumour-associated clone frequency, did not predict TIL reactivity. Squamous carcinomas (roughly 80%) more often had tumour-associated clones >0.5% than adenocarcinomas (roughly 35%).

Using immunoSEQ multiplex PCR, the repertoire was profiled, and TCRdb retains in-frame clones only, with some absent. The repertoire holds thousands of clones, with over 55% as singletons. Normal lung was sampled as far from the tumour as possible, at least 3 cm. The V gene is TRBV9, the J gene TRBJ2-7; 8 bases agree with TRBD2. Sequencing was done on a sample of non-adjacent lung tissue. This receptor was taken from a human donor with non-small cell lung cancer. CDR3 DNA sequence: TGTGCCAGCAGCTTCCGCGCGGGGGGACCAACCTACGAGCAGTACTTC. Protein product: CASSFRAGGPTYEQYF.